The entry below describes one T cell receptor beta chain. Source study methods: Estimates of nucleated cell counts were drawn from the amplification of reference gene primers. Data came from immunoSEQ multiplex PCR; TCRdb stores just in-frame clones and leaves some out. V and J calls plus clone size are reproduced from that table; the DNA served to infer D and trimming. Altogether about 200,000 clones are present, roughly 80% being singletons, with the ten largest covering approximately 5%. The CDR3 consists of 16 residues. Germline assignment: CDR1 SGHRS and CDR2 YFSETQ. The V and J ends lost 4 bases and 9 bases, in that order; junction bases with no gene match: 14. The sample comes from a study of blood T cell repertoires in COVID-19. Looking at the study overall: Samples of COVID-19 (acute and convalescent) were obtained from the United States, Italy and Spain. Sources were T cells, B-cell-depleted T cells, or PBMCs; the material itself was cDNA or gDNA.

This chain uses TRBV5-1 with TRBJ2-1; 9 bases agree with TRBD1. This receptor was taken from a human donor in a cohort sampled during active COVID-19. The material sequenced was peripheral blood. CDR3 sequence: CASSNSGTGRVGEQFF. Written as DNA, the CDR3 is TGCGCCAGCAGCAATTCCGGGACAGGGAGGGTCGGTGAGCAGTTCTTC.